This TCR beta chain was profiled in a study of T cell changes during pregnancy in multiple sclerosis. Clones were sequenced by immunoSEQ multiplex PCR, and TCRdb holds only the in-frame ones, with some missing. In the table there are about 60,000 clones, about 90% of which are singletons. Trimming pared 5 bases from V and 10 bases from J, leaving 19 bases between. Germline V gene sequence: CDR1 SGHRS, CDR2 YFSETQ. The CDR3 loop spans 14 amino acids. This clonotype originated in a female donor with multiple sclerosis, enrolled in a pregnancy study. This sequence joins TRBV5-1 and TRBJ2-1, with a weak D call TRBD2 (8 bases). The sequencing here drew on CD4+ T cells from peripheral blood mononuclear cells, taken in the first trimester of pregnancy. The CDR3 DNA is TGCGCCAGCAGTCCCGACAGGGTAGCGGGAGAGCAGTTCTTC. It codes for CASSPDRVAGEQFF. The full variable domain, rest sourced from reference TRBV5-1 and TRBJ2-1, is KAGVTQTPRYLIKTRGQQVTLSCSPISGHRSVSWYQQTPGQGLQFLFEYFSETQRNKGNFPGRFSGRQFSNSRSEMNVSTLELGDSALYLCASSPDRVAGEQFFGPGTRLTVL.